The 23 T cell receptor beta chains in this list originate from one sample, sequenced in a study of blood T cell repertoires in COVID-19 (dated by TCRdb to about 2020). The library was made by the immunoSEQ multiplex PCR assay. TCRdb took this table from immuneACCESS and kept in-frame rearrangements with V and J called. Such tables lack part of the clones; where checked against another copy, unresolved V genes explain under half of the gap, and the rest is unexplained. This sample gives some 220,000 clones in total; approximately 82% of them show up just once. Together, the top ten hold 9.7% of the sample. The sample was peripheral blood. The receptors stem from a man aged 50-59 years with active or convalescent COVID-19.

This clone was recorded only once. The V call is TRBV5-1, the J call TRBJ2-5; 15 bases map to TRBD2. The CDR3 loop spans 17 amino acids. The junction had 5 bases not matched to a gene; V was cut back by 4 bases and J by 1 base. Germline CDR1 reads SGHRS; CDR2 reads YFSETQ. This chain's CDR3 is CASSTGLAGGRQETQYF. The CDR3, as DNA: TGCGCCAGCAGCACGGGACTAGCGGGGGGTCGCCAAGAGACCCAGTACTTC. The variable domain in full, completed from reference TRBV5-1 and TRBJ2-5, reads KAGVTQTPRYLIKTRGQQVTLSCSPISGHRSVSWYQQTPGQGLQFLFEYFSETQRNKGNFPGRFSGRQFSNSRSEMNVSTLELGDSALYLCASSTGLAGGRQETQYFGPGTRLLVL.

The rearrangement uses TRBV27 and TRBJ1-2; no definite D call. The germline V gene encodes CDR1 MNHEY and CDR2 SMNVEV (reference sequence). This CDR3 comprises 14 residues. V shed 3 bases and J shed 3 bases, with 11 bases lying between them. The CDR3 sequence is CASSFSGFDYGYTF. The CDR3 nucleotides read TGTGCCAGCAGTTTCTCGGGGTTTGACTATGGCTACACCTTC.

This clone was seen a single time. The chain is built from TRBV28 and TRBJ1-2, with TRBD1 identical over 7 bases. The V and J ends lost 4 bases and 0 bases, in that order; junction bases with no gene match: 8. The CDR3 consists of 16 residues. Per germline, CDR1 MDHEN and CDR2 SYDVKM. The CDR3 region has the DNA TGTGCCAGCAGTTCCGGGGTAGGACAGGCTAACTATGGCTACACCTTC. Protein sequence: CASSSGVGQANYGYTF.

This chain uses TRBV5-1 with TRBJ2-3; D may be TRBD2 (6 bases). The germline gives CDR1 SGHRS, CDR2 YFSETQ. The CDR3 loop spans 14 amino acids. V gave up 0 bases and J gave up 9 bases, with 14 bases separating them. The CDR3 is CASSLDQAGRTQYF. The CDR3 bases are TGCGCCAGCAGCTTGGATCAGGCGGGACGCACGCAGTATTTT.

This chain links TRBV5-4 with TRBJ2-6, with D maybe TRBD1 (6 bases). Germline V gene sequence: CDR1 SGHNT, CDR2 YYREEE (reference sequence). Between the trimmed V and J ends, which lost 4 bases and 2 bases, there was a span of 16 bases. The CDR3 totals 17 residues. The CDR3 sequence: CASSPGQTRAGANVLTF. For the CDR3, the DNA is TGTGCCAGCAGCCCCGGACAGACAAGAGCTGGGGCCAACGTCCTGACTTTC.

The chain uses TRBV29-1 and TRBJ2-3; 7 bases line up with TRBD2. This CDR3 is 16 amino acids long. The ends lost 3 bases at V and 4 bases at J; junction bases unmatched: 13. In germline, CDR1 is SQVTM, CDR2 ANQGSEA. The CDR3 here is CSVEGVMGRAPDTQYF. Here the CDR3 DNA reads TGCAGCGTTGAGGGGGTTATGGGGAGGGCCCCAGATACGCAGTATTTT.

This rearrangement joins TRBV16 to TRBJ1-1; TRBD1 agrees at 9 bases. The trim removed 1 base at V and 3 bases at J, leaving 15 bases unmatched. CDR1 and CDR2 (germline): KGHSY, FQNENV. The CDR3 consists of 19 residues. The CDR3 here is CASSQWPPTGGLLDTEAFF. The CDR3 nucleotides are TGTGCCAGCAGCCAATGGCCCCCGACAGGGGGGTTATTGGACACTGAAGCTTTCTTT.

The chain combines TRBV29-1 with TRBJ1-2; a weak D match, TRBD1 (5 bases). This CDR3 comprises 12 residues. The V end was cut by 3 bases, the J end by 8 bases, with 13 bases between. Germline assignment: CDR1 SQVTM and CDR2 ANQGSEA. The DNA for the CDR3 is TGCAGCGTTGATAAGGGGATCGGAGGCTACACCTTC. It translates to CSVDKGIGGYTF.

The chain joins TRBV11-2 to TRBJ1-5; 8 bases align to TRBD1. CDR1 and CDR2 (germline): SGHAT, FQNNGV. The CDR3 runs to 15 residues. With 5 bases clipped from V and 4 bases from J, the junction kept 7 bases outside the gene matches. The CDR3: CASSRTRQGNQPQHF. The CDR3 bases are TGTGCCAGCAGCCGAACCCGACAGGGGAATCAGCCCCAGCATTTT.

On this clone itself: At one boundary the junction diverges from the germline segment, which might be a read error. This chain uses TRBV2 with TRBJ2-1; TRBD2 matches 8 bases. Looked up from germline, CDR1 is SNHLY and CDR2 is FYNNEI. This CDR3 spans 16 amino acids. Here the CDR3 DNA reads TGTGCCAGCAGTGCTCCCGGGGGGGAAGGAGGCAATGGGCAGTTCTTC. Protein sequence: CASSAPGGEGGNGQFF.

This clone has more than one count but fewer than ten. The chain employs TRBV7-6 and TRBJ1-1; TRBD1 matches at 8 bases. The ends lost 4 bases at V and 6 bases at J; junction bases unmatched: 10. This CDR3 has 15 residues. Germline assignment: CDR1 SGHVS and CDR2 FNYEAQ. The CDR3, as DNA: TGTGCCAGCAGCTCACTACAGGGGGAATCGGCTGAAGCTTTCTTT. It specifies CASSSLQGESAEAFF.

The genes are TRBV5-1 and TRBJ2-3, with D tentatively TRBD1 (5 bases). CDR1 and CDR2 (germline): SGHRS, YFSETQ. V lost 4 bases and J 0 bases, leaving 12 bases between the germline ends. CDR3 length equals 15 residues. CDR3 in amino acids: CASSPRAGSTDTQYF. CDR3 nucleotides: TGCGCCAGCAGCCCACGGGCAGGGAGCACAGATACGCAGTATTTT.

J is TRBJ1-1 and V is TRBV2, with TRBD1 as a possible D gene (5 bases). Germline CDR1 and CDR2: SNHLY and FYNNEI. The CDR3 has 14 amino acids. The V end was cut by 8 bases, the J end by 0 bases, with 13 bases between. The chain's CDR3 is CASRGGVMNTEAFF. Here the CDR3 DNA reads TGTGCCAGCCGTGGGGGGGTTATGAACACTGAAGCTTTCTTT.

This rearrangement joins TRBV18 to TRBJ1-5; no clear D. From germline, CDR1 is KGHSH and CDR2 LQKENI. The V gene lost 4 bases and the J gene lost 5 bases, with 9 bases spanning the gap. The CDR3 spans 13 residues. DNA for the CDR3: TGTGCCAGCTCACGGATGGGCGATCAGCCCCAGCATTTT. Encoded protein: CASSRMGDQPQHF.

This sequence joins TRBV10-3 and TRBJ2-6; 10 bases align to TRBD1. The CDR3 has 16 amino acids. Germline CDR1 reads ENHRY; CDR2 reads SYGVKD. V shed 6 bases, J shed 4 bases, and the junction held 6 bases outside the gene matches. CDR3 protein: CAISRQGALGANVLTF. The CDR3 DNA reads TGTGCCATCAGCAGACAGGGGGCGCTGGGGGCCAACGTCCTGACTTTC.

The gene calls are TRBV19 and TRBJ1-5, with TRBD1 matching 9 bases. V lost 5 bases and J lost 3; bases outside the gene matches: 11. This CDR3 contains 17 residues. Germline V gene lookup returns CDR1 LNHDA and CDR2 SQIVND (reference sequence). This chain's CDR3 is CASSPGDRDHYNQPQHF. In DNA, the CDR3 is TGTGCCAGTAGTCCCGGGGACAGGGATCACTACAATCAGCCCCAGCATTTT.

V and J are TRBV11-2 and TRBJ1-1; weak D call: TRBD1 (5 bases). Germline loops: CDR1 SGHAT, CDR2 FQNNGV. The CDR3 contains 13 residues. V lost 3 bases to trimming and J lost 1 base, with 6 bases between them. Here the CDR3 DNA reads TGTGCCAGCAGCTTCGGACAGAACACTGAAGCTTTCTTT. Amino acid sequence: CASSFGQNTEAFF.

The rearrangement joins TRBV4-1 to TRBJ2-1, with TRBD2 matching over 10 bases. From germline, CDR1 is MGHRA and CDR2 YSYEKL. V gave up 2 bases and J gave up 5 bases; unmatched junction bases: 6. The CDR3 length is 16 residues. The CDR3 DNA follows: TGCGCCAGCAGCCAATGGACTAGCGGAGGGAACAATGAGCAGTTCTTC. Translated, it gives CASSQWTSGGNNEQFF.

The chain is built from TRBV5-1 and TRBJ2-1; TRBD2 agrees at 11 bases. Germline V CDR1 and CDR2: SGHRS, YFSETQ. V gave up 5 bases and J gave up 7 bases; unmatched junction bases: 8. The CDR3 extends over 15 amino acids. CDR3: CASRLAGGPENEQFF. DNA of the CDR3: TGCGCCAGCAGATTAGCGGGGGGGCCGGAGAATGAGCAGTTCTTC.

The chain employs TRBV30 and TRBJ1-2, with D possibly TRBD1 on 5 matching bases. V lost 3 bases and J lost 4, with 12 bases in between. Germline V gene data show CDR1 as GTSNPN and CDR2 as SVGIG (reference sequence). CDR3 size: 13 residues. The CDR3 DNA is TGTGCCTGGAGACAGGCCGGCTCCTATGGCTACACCTTC. This sequence encodes CAWRQAGSYGYTF.

This clone was detected a few times. This chain joins TRBV24-1 and TRBJ1-5; 7 nucleotides align to TRBD1. With 3 bases clipped from V and 5 bases from J, the junction kept 6 bases outside the gene matches. CDR3 size: 15 residues. CDR1 is KGHDR, CDR2 SFDVKD, per germline. CDR3 sequence (DNA): TGTGCCACCAGTGATGCCAGACAGGGAGATCAGCCCCAGCATTTT. Translation gives CATSDARQGDQPQHF.

This chain links TRBV4-3 with TRBJ1-2; TRBD1 aligns across 7 bases. The CDR3 has 14 amino acids. Trimming took 8 bases from V and 4 from J; bases not matched to a gene: 10. From germline, CDR1 is LGHNA and CDR2 YSLEER. The CDR3 reads CASSPGQTFYGYTF. As DNA, the CDR3 is TGCGCCAGCTCACCGGGACAGACTTTCTATGGCTACACCTTC.

This chain links TRBV10-3 with TRBJ2-3; maybe TRBD2 (6 bases). Germline lookup yields CDR1 ENHRY and CDR2 SYGVKD. The CDR3 is 16 amino acids. The V end was cut by 0 bases, the J end by 0 bases, with 10 bases between. DNA of the CDR3: TGTGCCATCAGTGAGTCGAGGGCGGGGAGCACAGATACGCAGTATTTT. Its translation is CAISESRAGSTDTQYF.